This TCR beta chain was captured in a study of cytomegalovirus exposure and HLA in healthy donors. Overall study: A data release that came early held approximately 85 million unique TCRs from HLA-typed donors. Regarding the study as a whole: The authors excluded some V segments, including TRBV6-2 and TRBV6-3, as indistinguishable. With DRB1 most and HLA-C fewest, TCR association rates differed between HLA loci in a later analysis.

Looked up from germline, CDR1 is SGHNT and CDR2 is YYREEE (reference sequence). With 3 bases clipped from V and 5 bases from J, the junction kept 7 bases outside the gene matches. The CDR3 extends over 15 amino acids. As regards this clone: Antigen specificity is unknown.

Primers for the PCR totalled 60 Vbeta and 13 Jbeta. The table came from immunoSEQ multiplex PCR; TCRdb's copy has only in-frame clones and leaves some out. The table shows 150,000 or so clones, with 73% occurring only once. This clonotype was sampled from a woman aged 18-30 years in good health and CMV-seronegative. The sample consisted of PBMCs. This chain connects TRBV5-4 to TRBJ2-2; 7 bases are a match to TRBD1. The CDR3 DNA reads TGTGCCAGCAGCTGGGACAGTTCTTATACCGGGGAGCTGTTTTTT. It is translated as CASSWDSSYTGELFF.